This T cell receptor (beta chain) was identified in a study of regulatory T cells in long-lasting Graves disease. Assembly of TCR beta libraries relied on iRepertoire HTBI primers together with Arm-PCR of CDR3 regions. In the study's own analysis: Among the samples, approximately 60 TRBV and 14 to 15 TRBJ segments were identified. A single record per CDR3 protein comes from TCRdb applying MiXCR to the multiplex PCR reads. V and J calls and clone size were set by TCRdb, not the authors. Of a few hundred thousand distinct CDR3 sequences in the sample, 20% to 25% were seen once. Regarding this clonotype: As yet, its antigen is unknown.

The time point was: persistent/refractory GD, antithyroid drugs over 5 years with positive TRAb. PBMC-extracted RNA yielded the TCR library. Findings and limits, study-wide: More public clonotypes were shared by persistent patients (around 2,600) than by new patients (about 1,000). Those with persistent Graves' had less TCR diversity than newly diagnosed patients. When disease was persistent, TRBV28, TRBJ1-2 and TRBJ2-5 were the favored segments.

With 3 bases clipped from V and 5 bases from J, the junction kept 5 bases outside the gene matches. Per germline, CDR1 SNHLY and CDR2 FYNNEI. This CDR3 is built from 15 residues. The TCR sequence derives from a woman between 40 and 55 years old with Graves disease. V and J are TRBV2 and TRBJ2-5; 11 bases fit TRBD2. This sample comprised peripheral blood mononuclear cells (PBMCs), obtained when the disease was refractory, from a patient treated with antithyroid drugs. Here the CDR3 reads CASSDGTSGMETQYF. Here the CDR3 DNA reads TGTGCCAGCAGTGACGGGACTAGCGGTATGGAGACCCAGTACTTC.